This record covers a single T cell receptor beta chain. The data stem from a study of blood T cell repertoires in COVID-19. Study-level information: Italy, Spain and the United States were the sources of the convalescent and acute COVID-19 samples. T cells, B-cell-depleted T cells, or PBMCs provided the cDNA or gDNA that served as material.

V dropped 6 bases and J dropped 1; count of bases not matched to a gene: 3. The germline V gene has CDR1 SGHRS and CDR2 YFSETQ. This CDR3 spans 13 amino acids. Followed over time, Seattle patients had been enrolled while infection was active. Original processing methods: Reference gene primer amplification gave nucleated cell count estimates. Assay used: immunoSEQ multiplex PCR; TCRdb lists only in-frame clones, some missing. The V and J calls and clone size come from that table; D and trimming were worked out from the DNA. The sample holds about 170,000 clones, around 90% seen once. The chain has TRBV5-1 and TRBJ1-1; 7 bases are a match to TRBD1. The receptor's source is a man between 60 and 75 years old with COVID-19, enrolled during active disease. The sample was peripheral blood. CDR3 nucleotides: TGCGCCAGCACCAGGACAGGGAACACTGAAGCTTTCTTT. Its translation: CASTRTGNTEAFF.